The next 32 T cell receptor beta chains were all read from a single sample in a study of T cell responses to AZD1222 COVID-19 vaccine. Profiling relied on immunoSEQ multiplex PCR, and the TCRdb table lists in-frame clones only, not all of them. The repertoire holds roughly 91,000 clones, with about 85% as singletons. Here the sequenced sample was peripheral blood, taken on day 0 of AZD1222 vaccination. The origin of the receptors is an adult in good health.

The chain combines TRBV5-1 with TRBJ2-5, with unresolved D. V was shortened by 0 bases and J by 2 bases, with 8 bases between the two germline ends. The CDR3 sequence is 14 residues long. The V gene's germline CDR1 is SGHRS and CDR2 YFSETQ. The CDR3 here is CASSLGSIQETQYF. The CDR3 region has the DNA TGCGCCAGCAGCTTGGGGAGTATACAAGAGACCCAGTACTTC. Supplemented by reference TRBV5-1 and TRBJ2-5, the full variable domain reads KAGVTQTPRYLIKTRGQQVTLSCSPISGHRSVSWYQQTPGQGLQFLFEYFSETQRNKGNFPGRFSGRQFSNSRSEMNVSTLELGDSALYLCASSLGSIQETQYFGPGTRLLVL.

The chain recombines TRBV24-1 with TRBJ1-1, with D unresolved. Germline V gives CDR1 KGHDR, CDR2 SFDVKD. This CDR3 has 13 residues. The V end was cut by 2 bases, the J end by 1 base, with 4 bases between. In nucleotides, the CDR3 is TGTGCCACCAGTGATTCCCGGAACACTGAAGCTTTCTTT. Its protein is CATSDSRNTEAFF.

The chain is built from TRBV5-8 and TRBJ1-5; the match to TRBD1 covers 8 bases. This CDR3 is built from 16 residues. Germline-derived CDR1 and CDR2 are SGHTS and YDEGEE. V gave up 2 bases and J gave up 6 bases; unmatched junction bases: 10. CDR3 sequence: CASSFRTGGNSQPQHF. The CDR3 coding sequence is TGTGCCAGCAGCTTTAGAACAGGGGGTAATAGTCAGCCCCAGCATTTT.

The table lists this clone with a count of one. The CDR3 bases are TGTGCCAGCTCACCCCCCGGGGAGCCCCAGCATTTT. Its translation: CASSPPGEPQHF. The chain recombines TRBV18 with TRBJ1-5; no firm D call. CDR1 and CDR2 (germline): KGHSH, LQKENI. The CDR3 runs 12 residues. Trimming shortened V by 3 bases and J by 8 bases, and 8 bases separated the two germline ends.

CDR3 DNA sequence: TGTGCCAGTAGTCTTTTGGACAGTGGAAACACCATATATTTT. It yields the protein CASSLLDSGNTIYF. The V gene is TRBV19, the J gene TRBJ1-3; D perhaps matches TRBD1 (6 bases). The CDR3 runs to 14 residues. The V end lost 5 bases, the J end lost 3 bases, and 11 bases lay between the germline ends. Germline V lookup: CDR1 LNHDA, CDR2 SQIVND (reference sequence).

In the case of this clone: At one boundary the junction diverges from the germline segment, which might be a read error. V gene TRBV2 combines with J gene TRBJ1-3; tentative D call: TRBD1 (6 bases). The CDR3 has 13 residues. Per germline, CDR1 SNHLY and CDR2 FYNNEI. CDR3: CASSGPGQSHSDF. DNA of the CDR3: TGTGCCAGCAGCGGACCTGGACAGTCCCACTCCGATTTT. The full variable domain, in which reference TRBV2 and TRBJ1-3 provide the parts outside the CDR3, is EPEVTQTPSHQVTQMGQEVILRCVPISNHLYFYWYRQILGQKVEFLVSFYNNEISEKSEIFDDQFSVERPDGSNFTLKIRSTKLEDSAMYFCASSGPGQSHSDFGEGSWLTVV.

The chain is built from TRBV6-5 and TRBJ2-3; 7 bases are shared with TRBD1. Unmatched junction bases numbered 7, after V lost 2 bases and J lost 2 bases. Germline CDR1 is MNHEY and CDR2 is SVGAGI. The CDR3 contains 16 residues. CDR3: CASSYRQGTSTDTQYF. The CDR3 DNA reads TGTGCCAGCAGTTACAGACAGGGAACCTCCACAGATACGCAGTATTTT.

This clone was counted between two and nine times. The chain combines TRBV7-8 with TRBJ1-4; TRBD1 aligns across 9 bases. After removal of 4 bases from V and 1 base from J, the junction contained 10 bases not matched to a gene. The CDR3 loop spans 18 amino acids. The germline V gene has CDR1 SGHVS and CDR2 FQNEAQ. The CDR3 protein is CASSSRTGAQGTNEKLFF. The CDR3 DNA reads TGTGCCAGCAGCTCGAGGACAGGGGCGCAGGGAACTAATGAAAAACTGTTTTTT.

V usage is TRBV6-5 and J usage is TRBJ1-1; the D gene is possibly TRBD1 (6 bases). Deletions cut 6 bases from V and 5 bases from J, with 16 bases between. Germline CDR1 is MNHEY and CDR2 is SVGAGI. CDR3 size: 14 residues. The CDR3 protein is CASRPRGRETEAFF. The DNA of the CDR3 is TGTGCCAGCAGACCCAGGGGAAGGGAGACTGAAGCTTTCTTT.

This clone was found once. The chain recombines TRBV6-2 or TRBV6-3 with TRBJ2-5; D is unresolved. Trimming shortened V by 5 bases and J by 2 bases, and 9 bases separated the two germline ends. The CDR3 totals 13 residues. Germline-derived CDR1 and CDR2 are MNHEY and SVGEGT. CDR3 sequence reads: CASSPSGQETQYF. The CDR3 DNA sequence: TGTGCCAGCAGTCCATCCGGGCAAGAGACCCAGTACTTC.

In DNA, the CDR3 is TGTGCCAGTAGCCTAGGGGGTAACTATGGCTACACCTTC. Encoded protein: CASSLGGNYGYTF. V and J are TRBV19 and TRBJ1-2; TRBD1 might be the D (6 bases). The CDR3 has 13 residues. V was trimmed by 6 bases and J by 1 base, leaving 9 bases between them. Germline V gene lookup returns CDR1 LNHDA and CDR2 SQIVND (reference sequence).

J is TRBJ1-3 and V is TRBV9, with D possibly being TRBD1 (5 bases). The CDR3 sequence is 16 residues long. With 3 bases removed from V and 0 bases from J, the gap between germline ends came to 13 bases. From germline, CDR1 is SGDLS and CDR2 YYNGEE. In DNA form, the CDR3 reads TGTGCCAGCAGCGACCCCCGAGGGGTCTCTGGAAACACCATATATTTT. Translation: CASSDPRGVSGNTIYF. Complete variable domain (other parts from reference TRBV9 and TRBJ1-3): DSGVTQTPKHLITATGQRVTLRCSPRSGDLSVYWYQQSLDQGLQFLIQYYNGEERAKGNILERFSAQQFPDLHSELNLSSLELGDSALYFCASSDPRGVSGNTIYFGEGSWLTVV.

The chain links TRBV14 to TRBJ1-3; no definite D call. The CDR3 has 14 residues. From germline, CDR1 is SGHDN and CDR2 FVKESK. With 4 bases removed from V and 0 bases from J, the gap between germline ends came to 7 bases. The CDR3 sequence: CASSPNYSGNTIYF. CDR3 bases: TGTGCCAGCAGCCCGAACTACTCTGGAAACACCATATATTTT.

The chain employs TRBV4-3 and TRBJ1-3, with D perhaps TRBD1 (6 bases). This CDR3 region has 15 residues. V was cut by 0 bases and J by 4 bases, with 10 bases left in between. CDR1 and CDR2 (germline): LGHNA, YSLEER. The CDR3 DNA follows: TGCGCCAGCAGCCAAGACAGGGGAACGGGAAACACCATATATTTT. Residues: CASSQDRGTGNTIYF.

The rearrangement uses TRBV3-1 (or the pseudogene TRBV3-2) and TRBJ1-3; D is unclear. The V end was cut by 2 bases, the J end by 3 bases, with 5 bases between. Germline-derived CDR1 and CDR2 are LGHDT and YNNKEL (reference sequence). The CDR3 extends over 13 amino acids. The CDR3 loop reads CASSQSVGNTIYF. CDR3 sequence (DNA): TGTGCCAGCAGCCAAAGTGTTGGAAACACCATATATTTT.

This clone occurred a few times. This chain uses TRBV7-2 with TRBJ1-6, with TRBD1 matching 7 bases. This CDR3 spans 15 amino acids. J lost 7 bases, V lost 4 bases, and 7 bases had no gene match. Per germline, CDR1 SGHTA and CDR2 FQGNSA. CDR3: CASSYKGGDNSPLHF. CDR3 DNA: TGTGCCAGCAGCTATAAAGGGGGCGACAATTCACCCCTCCACTTT.

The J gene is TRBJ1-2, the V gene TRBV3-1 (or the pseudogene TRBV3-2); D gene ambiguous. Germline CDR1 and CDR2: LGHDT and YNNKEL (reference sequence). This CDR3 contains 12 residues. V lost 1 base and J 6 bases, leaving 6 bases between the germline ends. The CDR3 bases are TGTGCCAGCAGCCAAGTGGAGAATGGCTACACCTTC. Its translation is CASSQVENGYTF.

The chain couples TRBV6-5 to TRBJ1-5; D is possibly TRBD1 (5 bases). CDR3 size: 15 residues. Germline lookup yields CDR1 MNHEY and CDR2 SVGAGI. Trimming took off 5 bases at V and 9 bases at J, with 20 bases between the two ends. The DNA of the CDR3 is TGTGCCAGCAGTATAAGACAGTTTTCCCAGTGGCCCCAGCATTTT. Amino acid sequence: CASSIRQFSQWPQHF.

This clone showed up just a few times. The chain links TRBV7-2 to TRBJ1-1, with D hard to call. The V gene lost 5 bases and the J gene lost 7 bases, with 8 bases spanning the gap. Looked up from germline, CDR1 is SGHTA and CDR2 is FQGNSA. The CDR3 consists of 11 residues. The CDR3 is CASSKRGEAFF. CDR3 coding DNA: TGTGCCAGCAGCAAACGCGGTGAAGCTTTCTTT.

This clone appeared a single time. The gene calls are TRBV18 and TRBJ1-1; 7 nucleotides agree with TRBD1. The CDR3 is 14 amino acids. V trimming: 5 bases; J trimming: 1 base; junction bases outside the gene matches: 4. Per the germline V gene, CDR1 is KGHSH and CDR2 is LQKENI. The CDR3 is CASSSWTGNTEAFF. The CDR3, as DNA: TGTGCCAGCTCATCGTGGACAGGGAACACTGAAGCTTTCTTT.

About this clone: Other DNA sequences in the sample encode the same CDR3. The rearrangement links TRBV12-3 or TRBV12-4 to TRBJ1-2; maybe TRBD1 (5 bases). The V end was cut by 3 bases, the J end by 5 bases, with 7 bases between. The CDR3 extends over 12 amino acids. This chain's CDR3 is CASSFGGYGYTF. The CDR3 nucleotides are TGTGCCAGCAGTTTTGGGGGTTATGGCTACACCTTC.

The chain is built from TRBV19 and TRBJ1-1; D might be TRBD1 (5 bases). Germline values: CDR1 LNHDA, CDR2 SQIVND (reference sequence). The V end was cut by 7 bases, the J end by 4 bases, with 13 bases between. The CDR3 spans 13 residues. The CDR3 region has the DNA TGTGCCAGTAACCAGGGAGTCGGCACTGAAGCTTTCTTT. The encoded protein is CASNQGVGTEAFF.

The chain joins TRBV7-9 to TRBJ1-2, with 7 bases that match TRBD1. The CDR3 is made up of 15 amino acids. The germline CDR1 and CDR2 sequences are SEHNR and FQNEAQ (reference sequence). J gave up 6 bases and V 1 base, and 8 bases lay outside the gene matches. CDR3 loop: CASSLEGGASHGYTF. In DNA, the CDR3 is TGTGCCAGCAGCTTAGAAGGGGGCGCATCTCATGGCTACACCTTC.

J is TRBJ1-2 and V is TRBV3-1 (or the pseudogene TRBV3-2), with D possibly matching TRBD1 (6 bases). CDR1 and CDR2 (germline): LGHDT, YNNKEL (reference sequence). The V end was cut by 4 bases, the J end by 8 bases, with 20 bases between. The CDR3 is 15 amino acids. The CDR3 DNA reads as TGTGCCAGCAGCCCCCGCTCTGTGGGGGCTGTGGGCTACACCTTC. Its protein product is CASSPRSVGAVGYTF.

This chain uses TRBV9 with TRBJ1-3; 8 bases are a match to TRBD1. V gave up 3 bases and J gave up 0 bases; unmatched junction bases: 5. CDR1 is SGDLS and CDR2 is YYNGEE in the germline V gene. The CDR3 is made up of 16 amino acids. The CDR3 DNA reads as TGTGCCAGCAGCGATAGAACAGGGGGCTCTGGAAACACCATATATTTT. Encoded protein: CASSDRTGGSGNTIYF.

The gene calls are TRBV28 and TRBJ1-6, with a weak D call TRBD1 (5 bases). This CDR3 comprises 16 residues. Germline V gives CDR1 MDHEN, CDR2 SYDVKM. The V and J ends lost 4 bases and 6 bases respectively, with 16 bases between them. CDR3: CASSYVSGIGNSPLHF. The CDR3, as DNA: TGTGCCAGCAGTTATGTTTCAGGGATTGGTAATTCACCCCTCCACTTT.

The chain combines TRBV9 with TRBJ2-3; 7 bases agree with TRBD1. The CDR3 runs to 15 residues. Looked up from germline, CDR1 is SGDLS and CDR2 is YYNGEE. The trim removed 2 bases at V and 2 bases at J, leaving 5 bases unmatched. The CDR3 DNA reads TGTGCCAGCAGCGTTAGACAGGGAGCCACAGATACGCAGTATTTT. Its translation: CASSVRQGATDTQYF.

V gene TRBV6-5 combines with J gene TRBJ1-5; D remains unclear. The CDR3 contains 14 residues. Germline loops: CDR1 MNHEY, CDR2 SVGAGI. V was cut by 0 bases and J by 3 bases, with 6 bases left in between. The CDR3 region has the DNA TGTGCCAGCAGTTACTCGAGGGACAATCAGCCCCAGCATTTT. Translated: CASSYSRDNQPQHF.

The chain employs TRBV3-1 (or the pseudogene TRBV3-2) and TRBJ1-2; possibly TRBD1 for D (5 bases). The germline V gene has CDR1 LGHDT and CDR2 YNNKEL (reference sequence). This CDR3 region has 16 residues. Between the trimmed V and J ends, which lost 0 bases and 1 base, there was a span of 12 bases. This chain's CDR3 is CASSQDRQGGNYGYTF. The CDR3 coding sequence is TGTGCCAGCAGCCAAGATAGGCAGGGAGGTAACTATGGCTACACCTTC.

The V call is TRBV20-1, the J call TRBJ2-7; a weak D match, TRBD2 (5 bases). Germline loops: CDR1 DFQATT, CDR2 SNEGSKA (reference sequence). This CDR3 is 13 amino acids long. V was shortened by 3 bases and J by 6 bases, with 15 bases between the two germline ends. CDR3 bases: TGCAGTGCTAGTCGGGGTCTAATGGGCGAGCAGTACTTC. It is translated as CSASRGLMGEQYF.

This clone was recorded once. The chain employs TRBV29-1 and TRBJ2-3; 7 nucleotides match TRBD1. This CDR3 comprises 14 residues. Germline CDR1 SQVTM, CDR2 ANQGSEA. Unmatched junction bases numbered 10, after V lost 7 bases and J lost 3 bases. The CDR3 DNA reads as TGCAGCGCTCCTAGACAGGGACGGACAGATACGCAGTATTTT. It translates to CSAPRQGRTDTQYF.

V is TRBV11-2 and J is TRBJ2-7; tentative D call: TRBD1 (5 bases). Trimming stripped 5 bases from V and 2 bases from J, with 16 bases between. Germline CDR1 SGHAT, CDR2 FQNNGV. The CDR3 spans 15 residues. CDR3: CASSRQQGPAYEQYF. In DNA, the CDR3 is TGTGCCAGCAGCCGCCAGCAGGGCCCCGCCTACGAGCAGTACTTC.